A single sample is the source of the 8 T cell receptor beta chains below, sequenced in a study. In TCRdb, the RT-PCR reads were re-called with MiXCR into one record per CDR3 protein. The table has about 6,500 distinct CDR3 sequences, approximately 89% seen once. Input material: memory CD4+ T cells from blood. All receptors come from a female donor in good health, serving as a healthy control.

Comments on this clonotype: This beta chain is a stray sequence in a library constructed for alpha chains; its clone size is not meaningful. The V and J genes are TRBV27 and TRBJ1-2, with a possible D match to TRBD1 (5 bases). This CDR3 has 14 amino acids. V was shortened by 5 bases and J by 1 base, with 11 bases between the two germline ends. CDR1 MNHEY and CDR2 SMNVEV come from the germline V gene (reference sequence). CDR3 sequence (DNA): TGTGCCAGCAGTGGGGCAGGTGGTAACTATGGCTACACCTTC. Amino acid sequence: CASSGAGGNYGYTF.

This clonotype was recorded once. Little can be read into the size of this beta chain, an off-target read in a library designed for alpha chains. CDR3 sequence: CSASQGNYGYTF. In DNA form, the CDR3 reads TGCAGCGCTTCCCAGGGGAACTATGGCTACACCTTC. The chain couples TRBV29-1 to TRBJ1-2; D may be TRBD1 (6 bases). The V gene lost 7 bases and the J gene lost 2 bases, with 11 bases spanning the gap. CDR1 is SQVTM, CDR2 ANQGSEA, per germline. There are 12 residues in the CDR3.

Of note for this clonotype: This beta chain turned up in a library designed for alpha chains; as an off-target read, its abundance says little. V gene TRBV20-1 combines with J gene TRBJ2-4, with a possible D match to TRBD2 (6 bases). The germline gives CDR1 DFQATT, CDR2 SNEGSKA (reference sequence). This CDR3 is 13 amino acids long. V was shortened by 7 bases and J by 0 bases, with 10 bases between the two germline ends. The CDR3 DNA reads TGCAGTGTCAGGGACTTAGCCAAAAACATTCAGTACTTC. Translating it yields CSVRDLAKNIQYF.

Worth noting for this clonotype: This beta chain slipped into a library made for alpha chains as a stray read, so its size is not meaningful. The V call is TRBV20-1, the J call TRBJ2-5; the match to TRBD2 covers 14 bases. The CDR3 is 15 amino acids. V dropped 5 bases and J dropped 7; count of bases not matched to a gene: 9. The V gene's germline CDR1 is DFQATT and CDR2 SNEGSKA (reference sequence). Here the CDR3 reads CSAPPSTSGGVTQYF. CDR3 DNA: TGCAGTGCTCCCCCCTCGACTAGCGGGGGGGTGACCCAGTACTTC.

Regarding this clonotype: Within a library made for alpha chains, this beta chain is off target, and its count is uninformative. The V and J genes are TRBV20-1 and TRBJ2-3, with 11 nucleotides matching TRBD2. CDR3 length equals 15 residues. Germline loops: CDR1 DFQATT, CDR2 SNEGSKA (reference sequence). V lost 4 bases, J lost 7 bases, and 10 bases stayed unmatched. The CDR3 loop reads CSATDIAGGPNTQYF. In DNA form, the CDR3 reads TGCAGTGCTACAGATATAGCGGGGGGGCCCAATACGCAGTATTTT.

Turning to this clonotype: This beta chain is a stray read from a library made for alpha chains; its abundance is not meaningful. The V gene is TRBV6-4, the J gene TRBJ2-3; TRBD2 aligns across 14 bases. CDR3 length: 14 amino acids. The germline gives CDR1 MRHNA, CDR2 SNTAGT. Unmatched junction bases numbered 5, after V lost 10 bases and J lost 5 bases. This CDR3 reads CATRLAGGQDTQYF. CDR3 in DNA: TGTGCCACCAGACTAGCGGGAGGGCAAGATACGCAGTATTTT.

Concerning this clonotype: Since the library was made to target alpha chains, this beta chain is a stray read and its abundance is not meaningful. V and J are TRBV10-3 and TRBJ2-5, with D tentatively TRBD2 (6 bases). Germline-derived CDR1 and CDR2 are ENHRY and SYGVKD. The CDR3 has 13 amino acids. V shed 5 bases and J shed 5 bases, with 12 bases lying between them. CDR3 sequence reads: CAISSGSQETQYF. The CDR3, as DNA: TGTGCCATCAGTAGCGGGTCGCAGGAGACCCAGTACTTC.

As to this clonotype: This beta chain turned up in a library designed for alpha chains; as an off-target read, its abundance says little. The J gene is TRBJ2-7, the V gene TRBV4-3; 9 bases fit TRBD2. Germline assignment: CDR1 LGHNA and CDR2 YSLEER. The V gene end was trimmed by 2 bases and the J gene end by 8 bases; junction bases not matched to a gene: 7. The CDR3 has 14 amino acids. The CDR3 is CASSQSTGTSKQYF. The CDR3 DNA sequence: TGCGCCAGCAGCCAATCTACCGGGACTAGCAAGCAGTACTTC.